The clone carrying this T cell receptor beta chain was counted a few times. Its matching antigen is unknown. Time point specified: patch test 1, 2 weeks after DPC sensitization. Regarding treatment: therapeutic diphenylcyclopropenone sensitization with weekly scalp DPC. Suited to DPC and affected by alopecia, the donors ranged from 18 to 70 years old. This sample stems from a study of human T cells and chemical hapten exposure. Study-wide results and caveats: The study found that DPC sensitization did not change TCRs above 1 in 1000 frequency. Compared to controls, expanded TCRs made significantly more large clusters of similar CDR3s.

TCRdb ran MiXCR on the RACE reads and lists one entry per CDR3 protein. Among roughly 190,000 distinct CDR3 sequences, under 25% were seen once, and the ten largest hold about 7%. The source was whole blood, collected in connection with sensitization to the hapten diphenylcyclopropenone (DPC). The receptor's source is a woman aged 45-59 years with alopecia areata. Some clones in this sample may be carry-over from other donors' samples.

This chain's CDR3 is CASSPGSEGGNEKLFF. The CDR3 nucleotides are TGCGCCAGCAGCCCGGGCTCCGAAGGGGGGAATGAAAAACTGTTTTTT. The chain combines TRBV5-1 with TRBJ1-4, with D perhaps TRBD1 (6 bases). This CDR3 has 16 amino acids. Germline V gives CDR1 SGHRS, CDR2 YFSETQ. The ends were cut back, 4 bases at V and 5 bases at J, with 18 bases in the middle.